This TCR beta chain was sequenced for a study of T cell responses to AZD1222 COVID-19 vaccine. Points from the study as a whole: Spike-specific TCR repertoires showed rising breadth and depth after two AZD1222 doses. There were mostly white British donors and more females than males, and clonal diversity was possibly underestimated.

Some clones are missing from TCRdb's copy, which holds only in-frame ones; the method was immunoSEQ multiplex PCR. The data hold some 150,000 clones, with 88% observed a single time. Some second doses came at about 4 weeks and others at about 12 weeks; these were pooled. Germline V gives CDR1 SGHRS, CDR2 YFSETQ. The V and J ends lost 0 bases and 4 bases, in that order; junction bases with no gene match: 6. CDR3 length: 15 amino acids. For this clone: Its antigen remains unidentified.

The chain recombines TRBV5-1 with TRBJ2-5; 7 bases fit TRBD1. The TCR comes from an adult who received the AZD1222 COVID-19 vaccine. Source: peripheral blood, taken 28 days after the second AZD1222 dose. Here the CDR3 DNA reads TGCGCCAGCAGCTTGGCCGGGACAGAGGCAGAGACCCAGTACTTC. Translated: CASSLAGTEAETQYF.